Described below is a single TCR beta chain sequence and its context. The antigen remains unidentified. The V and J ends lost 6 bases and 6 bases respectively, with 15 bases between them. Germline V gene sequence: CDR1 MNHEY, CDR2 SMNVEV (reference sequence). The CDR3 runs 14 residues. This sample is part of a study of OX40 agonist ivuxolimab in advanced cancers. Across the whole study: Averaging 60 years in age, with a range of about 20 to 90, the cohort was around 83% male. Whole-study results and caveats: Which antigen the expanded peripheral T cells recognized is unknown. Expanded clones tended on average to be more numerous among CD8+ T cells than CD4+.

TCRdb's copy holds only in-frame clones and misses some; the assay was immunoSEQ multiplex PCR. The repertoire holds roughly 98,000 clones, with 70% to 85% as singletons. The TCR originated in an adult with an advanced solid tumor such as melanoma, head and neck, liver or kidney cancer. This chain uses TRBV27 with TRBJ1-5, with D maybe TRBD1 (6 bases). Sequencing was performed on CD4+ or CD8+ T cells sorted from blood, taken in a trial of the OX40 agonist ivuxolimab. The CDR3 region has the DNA TGTGCCAGCAGGTTAACAGGGTCGGGTCAGCCCCAGCATTTT. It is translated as CASRLTGSGQPQHF.